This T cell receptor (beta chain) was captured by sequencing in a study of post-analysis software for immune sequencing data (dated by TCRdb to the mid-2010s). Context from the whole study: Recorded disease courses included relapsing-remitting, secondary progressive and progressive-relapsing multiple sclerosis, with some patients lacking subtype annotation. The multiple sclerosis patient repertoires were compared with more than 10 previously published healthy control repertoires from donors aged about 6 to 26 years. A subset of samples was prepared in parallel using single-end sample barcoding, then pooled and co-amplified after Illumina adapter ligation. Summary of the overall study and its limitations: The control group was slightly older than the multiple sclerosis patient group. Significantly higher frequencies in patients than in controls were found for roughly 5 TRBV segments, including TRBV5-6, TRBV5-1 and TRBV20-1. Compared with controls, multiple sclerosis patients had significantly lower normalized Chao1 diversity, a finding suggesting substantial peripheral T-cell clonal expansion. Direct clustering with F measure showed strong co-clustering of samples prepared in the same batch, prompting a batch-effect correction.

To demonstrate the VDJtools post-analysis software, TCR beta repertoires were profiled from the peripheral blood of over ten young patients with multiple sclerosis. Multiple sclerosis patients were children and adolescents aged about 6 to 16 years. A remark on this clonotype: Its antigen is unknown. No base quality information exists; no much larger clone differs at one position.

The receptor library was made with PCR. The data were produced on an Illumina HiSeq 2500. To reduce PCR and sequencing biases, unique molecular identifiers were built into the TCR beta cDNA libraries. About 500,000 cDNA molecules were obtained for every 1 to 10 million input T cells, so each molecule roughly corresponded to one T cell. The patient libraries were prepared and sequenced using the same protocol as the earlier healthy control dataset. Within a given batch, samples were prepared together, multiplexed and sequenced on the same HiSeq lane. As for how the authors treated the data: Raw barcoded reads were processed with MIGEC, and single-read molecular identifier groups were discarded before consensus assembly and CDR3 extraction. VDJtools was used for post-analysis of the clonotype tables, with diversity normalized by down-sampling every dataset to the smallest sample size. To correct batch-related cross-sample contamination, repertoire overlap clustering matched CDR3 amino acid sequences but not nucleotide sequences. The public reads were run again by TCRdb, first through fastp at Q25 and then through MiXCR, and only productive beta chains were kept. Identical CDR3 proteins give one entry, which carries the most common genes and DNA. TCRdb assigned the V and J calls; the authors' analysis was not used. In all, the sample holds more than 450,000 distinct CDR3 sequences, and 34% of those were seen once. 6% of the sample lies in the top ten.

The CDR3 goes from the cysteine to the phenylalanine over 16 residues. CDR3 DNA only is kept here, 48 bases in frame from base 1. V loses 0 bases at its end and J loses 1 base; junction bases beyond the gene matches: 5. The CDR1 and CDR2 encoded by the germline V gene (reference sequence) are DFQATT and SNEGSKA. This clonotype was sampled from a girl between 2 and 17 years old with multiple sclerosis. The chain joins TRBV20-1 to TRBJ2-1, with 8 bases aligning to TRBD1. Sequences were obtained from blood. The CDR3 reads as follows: CSARDWGQVSYNEQFF. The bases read TGCAGTGCTAGAGATTGGGGACAGGTGTCCTACAATGAGCAGTTCTTC.